Below, 17 T cell receptor beta chains from the same sample are listed, as sequenced in a study of CD8 T cells in ankylosing spondylitis. MiXCR, run by TCRdb on the 5' RACE reads, gives a single entry per CDR3 protein. In the table there are 150,000 to 200,000 distinct CDR3 sequences, 9.5% to 15% of which are singletons. The source material was blood, either unsorted or a sorted T cell fraction (not recorded which). Receptors originate from a male donor with ankylosing spondylitis or in good health (not recorded which).

The chain combines TRBV5-6 with TRBJ2-7, with D maybe TRBD2 (6 bases). V gave up 3 bases and J gave up 0 bases, with 13 bases separating them. Germline loops: CDR1 SGHDT, CDR2 YYEEEE. The CDR3 totals 15 residues. The CDR3 reads CASSSWRGSSYEQYF. CDR3 DNA: TGTGCCAGCAGCTCGTGGAGGGGCAGCTCCTACGAGCAGTACTTC.

This chain uses TRBV19 with TRBJ2-7; perhaps TRBD2 as D (6 bases). Deletions cut 7 bases from V and 1 base from J, with 14 bases between. Looked up from germline, CDR1 is LNHDA and CDR2 is SQIVND (reference sequence). The CDR3 length is 14 residues. CDR3 sequence reads: CASTPGDGSYEQYF. The CDR3 nucleotides are TGTGCCAGTACCCCGGGGGACGGGTCCTACGAGCAGTACTTC.

This chain uses TRBV29-1 with TRBJ1-2; perhaps TRBD1 as D (6 bases). Germline assignment: CDR1 SQVTM and CDR2 ANQGSEA. The CDR3 runs 11 residues. Trimming took 5 bases from V and 8 from J, leaving 12 bases between them. The CDR3 loop is CSVSGAGGYTF. Here the CDR3 DNA reads TGCAGCGTTTCAGGGGCCGGCGGCTACACCTTC.

There are a few counts of this clonotype. The chain employs TRBV29-1 and TRBJ2-1; 10 bases are a match to TRBD2. The CDR3 spans 15 residues. CDR1 is SQVTM, CDR2 ANQGSEA, per germline. Trimming at V came to 5 bases and at J to 0 bases, leaving 4 bases not matched to a gene. CDR3 DNA: TGCAGCGTTCCAGGGACTAGCGTCTCCTACAATGAGCAGTTCTTC. Translating it yields CSVPGTSVSYNEQFF.

The chain recombines TRBV7-2 with TRBJ1-2; D call uncertain. V was trimmed by 3 bases and J by 0 bases, leaving 14 bases between them. Germline CDR1 reads SGHTA; CDR2 reads FQGNSA. The CDR3 has 16 residues. The CDR3 is CASSLGGFLANYGYTF. For the CDR3, the DNA is TGTGCCAGCAGCTTGGGCGGGTTTCTCGCTAACTATGGCTACACCTTC.

The rearrangement joins TRBV7-2 to TRBJ2-5; possible D gene TRBD1, 6 bases. The CDR3 sequence is 12 residues long. Deletions cut 6 bases from V and 5 bases from J, with 10 bases between. Germline loops: CDR1 SGHTA, CDR2 FQGNSA. The CDR3 nucleotides read TGTGCCAGCAGGGGGGCCGGGGAGACCCAGTACTTC. It yields the protein CASRGAGETQYF.

There are a few counts of this clonotype. V gene TRBV27 combines with J gene TRBJ2-7; perhaps TRBD1 as D (5 bases). This CDR3 is built from 13 residues. The V end lost 4 bases, the J end lost 0 bases, and 7 bases lay between the germline ends. Germline CDR1 is MNHEY and CDR2 is SMNVEV (reference sequence). Written as DNA, the CDR3 is TGTGCCAGCAGTTACGGACACTCCTACGAGCAGTACTTC. This sequence encodes CASSYGHSYEQYF.

The CDR3 coding sequence is TGTGCCAGCAGACAGGTGTTGGGAGGCTACACCTTC. Amino acid sequence: CASRQVLGGYTF. This chain links TRBV27 with TRBJ1-2, with D perhaps TRBD1 (5 bases). The CDR3 totals 12 residues. Germline lookup yields CDR1 MNHEY and CDR2 SMNVEV (reference sequence). V lost 6 bases, J lost 8 bases, and 13 bases lay in between.

This clonotype was observed a few times. The chain combines TRBV4-1 with TRBJ2-7, with D possibly TRBD2 on 5 matching bases. Trimming shortened V by 5 bases and J by 4 bases, and 9 bases separated the two germline ends. This CDR3 has 12 amino acids. From germline, CDR1 is MGHRA and CDR2 YSYEKL. This chain's CDR3 is CASSGRGYEQYF. The DNA for the CDR3 is TGCGCCAGCAGCGGCCGGGGTTACGAGCAGTACTTC.

The V gene is TRBV7-9, the J gene TRBJ2-2; TRBD2 matches 9 bases. V lost 4 bases, J lost 4 bases, and 10 bases stayed unmatched. The CDR3 runs to 17 residues. Per germline, CDR1 SEHNR and CDR2 FQNEAQ (reference sequence). The chain's CDR3 is CASSSGPAGGPTGELFF. The CDR3 nucleotides are TGTGCCAGCAGCTCCGGGCCGGCGGGGGGGCCCACCGGGGAGCTGTTTTTT.

This clonotype came up a few times. In DNA, the CDR3 is TGTGCCAGCAGTGAAGCGCTTTCGGGACCGCAGTTCTTC. As protein: CASSEALSGPQFF. The rearrangement uses TRBV2 and TRBJ2-1; the D gene could be TRBD1 or TRBD2 (5 bases each). CDR1 and CDR2 from the germline V gene are SNHLY and FYNNEI. V was shortened by 0 bases and J by 12 bases, with 12 bases between the two germline ends. The CDR3 length is 13 residues.

This clonotype has just a few counts. This chain connects TRBV30 to TRBJ2-1; 10 bases line up with TRBD2. Germline V gene sequence: CDR1 GTSNPN, CDR2 SVGIG (reference sequence). The trim removed 2 bases at V and 6 bases at J, leaving 4 bases unmatched. This CDR3 is built from 14 residues. CDR3 amino acids: CAWSIGLAVNEQFF. The DNA for the CDR3 is TGTGCCTGGAGTATTGGACTAGCGGTCAATGAGCAGTTCTTC.

This chain connects TRBV7-9 to TRBJ1-4; no reliable D call. Trimming cost V 7 bases and J 3 bases, with 12 bases left between them. The germline V gene has CDR1 SEHNR and CDR2 FQNEAQ (reference sequence). The CDR3 extends over 14 amino acids. The DNA for the CDR3 is TGTGCCAGCACCCCGTTGGTAGCTAATGAAAAACTGTTTTTT. Translating it yields CASTPLVANEKLFF.

The chain combines TRBV7-8 with TRBJ1-3; D unclear. Trimming stripped 3 bases from V and 0 bases from J, with 6 bases between. The CDR3 sequence is 14 residues long. CDR1 and CDR2 from the germline V gene are SGHVS and FQNEAQ. The CDR3 sequence: CASSFRFSGNTIYF. DNA for the CDR3: TGTGCCAGCAGCTTTAGATTCTCTGGAAACACCATATATTTT.

This clonotype was picked up a small number of times. The rearrangement joins TRBV6-2 or TRBV6-3 to TRBJ2-7; D is possibly TRBD2 (6 bases). The length of the CDR3 is 17 residues. Germline CDR1 and CDR2: MNHEY and SVGEGT. The V end was cut by 6 bases, the J end by 2 bases, with 23 bases between. CDR3 sequence: CASSPITLTRSTYEQYF. The DNA for the CDR3 is TGTGCCAGCAGCCCGATTACTCTGACTAGATCAACCTACGAGCAGTACTTC.

By share, this clonotype ranks as medium-sized. The chain couples TRBV9 to TRBJ2-7; 11 nucleotides match TRBD2. The CDR3 length is 13 residues. The germline V gene has CDR1 SGDLS and CDR2 YYNGEE. V was clipped by 7 bases and J by 3 bases; unmatched bases: 3. The CDR3 DNA reads as TGTGCCAGCCCCGGGACTAGCGGCTACGAGCAGTACTTC. Amino acid sequence: CASPGTSGYEQYF.

V and J are TRBV7-8 and TRBJ2-1; either TRBD1 or TRBD2 may supply D (5 bases each). Germline V gene lookup returns CDR1 SGHVS and CDR2 FQNEAQ. The CDR3 is 16 amino acids. V lost 5 bases, J lost 0 bases, and 14 bases lay in between. The CDR3 region has the DNA TGTGCCAGCAGCCGGGACGCAGGGAGCTCCTACAATGAGCAGTTCTTC. Translating gives CASSRDAGSSYNEQFF. Full variable domain (remainder filled in from reference TRBV7-8 and TRBJ2-1): GAGVSQSPRYKVAKRGQDVALRCDPISGHVSLFWYQQALGQGPEFLTYFQNEAQLDKSGLPSDRFFAERPEGSVSTLKIQRTQQEDSAVYLCASSRDAGSSYNEQFFGPGTRLTVL.